Presented here are 32 T cell receptor beta chains from one specimen sequenced in a study of CD8 T cells in ankylosing spondylitis. Findings and caveats of the study: Seemingly distinctive of ankylosing spondylitis blood was a TCR beta motif formed by eight highly homologous variants.

Their cognate antigens are unknown. TCRdb analysed the 5' RACE reads with MiXCR anew, one entry per CDR3 protein. The sample contains about 460,000 distinct CDR3 sequences, approximately 5% of which appear only once. Sequencing was done on a sample of blood, either unsorted or a sorted T cell fraction (not recorded which). The source of these receptors is a male donor with ankylosing spondylitis.

Many counts were recorded for this clonotype. The J gene is TRBJ2-7, the V gene TRBV2, with 9 bases aligning to TRBD2. CDR3 length: 14 residues. J lost 3 bases, V lost 4 bases, and 4 bases had no gene match. CDR1 SNHLY and CDR2 FYNNEI come from the germline V gene. The CDR3 nucleotides are TGTGCCAGCAGTGCTAGCGGGGTACACTACGAGCAGTACTTC. Amino acid sequence: CASSASGVHYEQYF. Variable domain in full (rest from reference TRBV2 and TRBJ2-7): EPEVTQTPSHQVTQMGQEVILRCVPISNHLYFYWYRQILGQKVEFLVSFYNNEISEKSEIFDDQFSVERPDGSNFTLKIRSTKLEDSAMYFCASSASGVHYEQYFGPGTRLTVT.

This clonotype has a count of ten or more. The chain couples TRBV10-3 to TRBJ2-1; D ambiguous. The germline V and J ends were trimmed by 4 bases and 6 bases, with 4 bases remaining between them. Per germline, CDR1 ENHRY and CDR2 SYGVKD. The length of the CDR3 is 11 residues. In DNA form, the CDR3 reads TGTGCCATCAGTGCCGTCAATGAGCAGTTCTTC. Protein product: CAISAVNEQFF.

This sequence joins TRBV19 and TRBJ2-1; the D is unclear. The CDR3 runs to 13 residues. The germline CDR1 and CDR2 sequences are LNHDA and SQIVND (reference sequence). V lost 3 bases, J lost 4 bases, and 7 bases lay in between. The CDR3 DNA follows: TGTGCCAGTAGTATGGGTCAATACAATGAGCAGTTCTTC. Protein: CASSMGQYNEQFF.

The table lists this clonotype with a few counts. CDR3 DNA sequence: TGTGCCAGCTCAATTGCGCAGGTCAGCTCCTACGAGCAGTACTTC. This sequence encodes CASSIAQVSSYEQYF. The gene calls are TRBV18 and TRBJ2-7; D is undetermined. V gave up 5 bases and J gave up 0 bases, with 14 bases separating them. The germline V gene has CDR1 KGHSH and CDR2 LQKENI. The CDR3 has 15 residues.

This clonotype was detected many times. CDR3 in DNA: TGCGCCAGCAGCCAAGGCTTAGTGGGATATGGCTACACCTTC. Translation gives CASSQGLVGYGYTF. The chain uses TRBV4-3 and TRBJ1-2; D remains ambiguous. With 1 base removed from V and 5 bases from J, the gap between germline ends came to 11 bases. The CDR3 length is 14 residues. The V gene's germline CDR1 is LGHNA and CDR2 YSLEER.

The table lists this clonotype with many counts. CDR3 in DNA: TGTGCCAGCAGGGTTGGCTCAGAGGATCAGCCCCAGCATTTT. Residues: CASRVGSEDQPQHF. The rearrangement uses TRBV6-1 and TRBJ1-5, with no clear D. Trimming removed 6 bases at V and 5 bases at J, with 14 bases between. This CDR3 has 14 residues. Germline V lookup: CDR1 MNHNS, CDR2 SASEGT.

There are many counts of this clonotype. The chain combines TRBV20-1 with TRBJ1-1, with D perhaps matching TRBD1 (5 bases). Trimming removed 6 bases at V and 7 bases at J, with 15 bases between. Germline assignment: CDR1 DFQATT and CDR2 SNEGSKA (reference sequence). The CDR3 is 12 amino acids. The CDR3 DNA is TGCAGTGCCCATGGGGGGTGGTTTGAAGCTTTCTTT. Residues: CSAHGGWFEAFF.

The rearrangement joins TRBV13 to TRBJ2-7, with D perhaps being TRBD1 or TRBD2 (5 bases each). CDR3 size: 13 residues. V lost 3 bases and J lost 3, with 9 bases in between. CDR1 is PRHDT, CDR2 FYEKMQ, per germline (reference sequence). The CDR3 protein is CASSFEGLYEQYF. The CDR3 DNA follows: TGTGCCAGCAGCTTCGAGGGGCTCTACGAGCAGTACTTC.

This clonotype was observed at least ten times. V gene TRBV6-1 combines with J gene TRBJ2-1; D may be TRBD1 or TRBD2 (6 bases each). Germline assignment: CDR1 MNHNS and CDR2 SASEGT. The CDR3 length is 15 residues. Trimming removed 2 bases at V and 4 bases at J, with 12 bases between. In DNA, the CDR3 is TGTGCCAGCAGTGAACCTTGGGGGGCTTACAATGAGCAGTTCTTC. It encodes CASSEPWGAYNEQFF.

This clonotype showed up many times. The chain carries TRBV28 and TRBJ1-3; TRBD1 might be the D (5 bases). The CDR3 runs to 16 residues. Germline CDR1 MDHEN, CDR2 SYDVKM. V lost 5 bases, J lost 4 bases, and 18 bases lay in between. This CDR3 reads CASSAQQVFMGNTIYF. CDR3 coding DNA: TGTGCCAGCAGTGCCCAACAGGTCTTCATGGGAAACACCATATATTTT.

This clonotype has at least ten counts. This rearrangement joins TRBV7-3 to TRBJ2-7, with D maybe TRBD1 (5 bases). The CDR3 is 16 residues long. Trimming left V 3 bases short and J 3 bases short, with 18 bases between. Germline CDR1 SGHTA, CDR2 FQGTGA. CDR3 protein: CASSLGRAELNYEQYF. The CDR3 bases are TGTGCCAGCAGCTTGGGCAGGGCTGAACTCAACTACGAGCAGTACTTC.

This clonotype was seen many times. The CDR3 DNA reads as TGTGCCAGCAGTTCGCCAATTGGGAACACTGAAGCTTTCTTT. It specifies CASSSPIGNTEAFF. The chain employs TRBV27 and TRBJ1-1; D unclear. The CDR3 length is 14 residues. From germline, CDR1 is MNHEY and CDR2 SMNVEV (reference sequence). Trimming took off 4 bases at V and 1 base at J, with 10 bases between the two ends.

The sample holds many counts of this clonotype. The chain carries TRBV10-3 and TRBJ2-7; D remains ambiguous. Deletions cut 3 bases from V and 3 bases from J, with 3 bases between. Per germline, CDR1 ENHRY and CDR2 SYGVKD. The CDR3 sequence is 11 residues long. Here the CDR3 DNA reads TGTGCCATCAGTGATCTCTACGAGCAGTACTTC. This translates into CAISDLYEQYF.

This clonotype has a count of ten or more. V is TRBV4-2 and J is TRBJ1-4; D is undetermined. With 0 bases removed from V and 3 bases from J, the gap between germline ends came to 11 bases. The CDR3 length is 16 residues. Germline V gene lookup returns CDR1 LGHNA and CDR2 YNFKEQ. The CDR3 nucleotides read TGTGCCAGCAGCCAAGATTGGATCAAGGCTAATGAAAAACTGTTTTTT. Translated: CASSQDWIKANEKLFF.

This clonotype occurred many times. The chain combines TRBV6-1 with TRBJ1-2; no clear D. CDR3 length: 16 residues. V was shortened by 6 bases and J by 4 bases, with 21 bases between the two germline ends. The germline CDR1 and CDR2 sequences are MNHNS and SASEGT. CDR3 region: CASSPPTKEGPYGYTF. CDR3 DNA: TGTGCCAGCAGCCCGCCCACAAAAGAAGGCCCCTATGGCTACACCTTC.

This clonotype has a count of ten or more. This chain uses TRBV6-5 with TRBJ2-1, with D possibly being TRBD1 or TRBD2 (5 bases each). The germline V gene encodes CDR1 MNHEY and CDR2 SVGAGI. V was shortened by 0 bases and J by 2 bases, with 14 bases between the two germline ends. The CDR3 is made up of 17 amino acids. The CDR3 here is CASSYSMGRGTYNEQFF. DNA for the CDR3: TGTGCCAGCAGTTACTCAATGGGACGGGGAACCTACAATGAGCAGTTCTTC.

This clonotype came up many times. This chain joins TRBV10-3 and TRBJ2-7; 9 positions match TRBD1. CDR3 length equals 14 residues. Per the germline V gene, CDR1 is ENHRY and CDR2 is SYGVKD. V dropped 6 bases and J dropped 2; count of bases not matched to a gene: 5. CDR3: CAISPGQGPYEQYF. The CDR3, as DNA: TGTGCCATCAGCCCGGGACAGGGTCCCTACGAGCAGTACTTC.

This chain connects TRBV4-2 to TRBJ2-6; D is possibly TRBD1 (7 bases). From germline, CDR1 is LGHNA and CDR2 YNFKEQ. CDR3 length: 21 residues. Trimming removed 5 bases from V and 0 bases from J, with 26 bases in between. CDR3 sequence: CASSVPQGTSIIFSGANVLTF. The CDR3 DNA is TGTGCCAGCAGCGTACCACAGGGGACTTCTATTATATTCTCTGGGGCCAACGTCCTGACTTTC.

This clonotype has a single count. The CDR3 does not close with the conserved phenylalanine or tryptophan, likely indicating a read error. This chain joins TRBV7-2 and TRBJ1-1; D perhaps matches TRBD1 (6 bases). Germline CDR1 and CDR2: SGHTA and FQGNSA. V lost 1 base and J 6 bases, leaving 15 bases between the germline ends. The length of the CDR3 is 15 residues. As DNA, the CDR3 is TGTGCCAGCAGCTTAGTTTCTACAGGGTGGGCTGAAGCTTTCCTT. This codes for CASSLVSTGWAEAFL.

This clonotype has at least ten counts. The J gene is TRBJ1-2, the V gene TRBV5-1; 8 bases fit TRBD1. The CDR3 has 17 residues. Germline CDR1 and CDR2: SGHRS and YFSETQ. Germline trimming cut 0 bases from V and 0 bases from J; bases unmatched to any gene: 7. CDR3 sequence reads: CASSLVGKDRANYGYTF. The CDR3 DNA reads as TGCGCCAGCAGCTTGGTGGGGAAGGACAGGGCTAACTATGGCTACACCTTC.

There are many counts of this clonotype. The CDR3 DNA is TGTGCCAGCAGCTTCGGACAGACAGATACGCAGTATTTT. Its translation is CASSFGQTDTQYF. The V call is TRBV5-6, the J call TRBJ2-3; the D gene is possibly TRBD1 (6 bases). This CDR3 region has 13 residues. Germline values: CDR1 SGHDT, CDR2 YYEEEE. Trimming left V 2 bases short and J 3 bases short, with 7 bases between.

This clonotype was counted at least ten times. The chain couples TRBV6-1 to TRBJ1-6; D gene uncertain. Looked up from germline, CDR1 is MNHNS and CDR2 is SASEGT. V dropped 6 bases and J dropped 5 bases, with 17 bases sitting between them. This CDR3 contains 16 residues. Here the CDR3 reads CASRRKPQWNNSPLHF. DNA of the CDR3: TGTGCCAGCAGGAGGAAACCCCAATGGAATAATTCACCCCTCCACTTT.

This clonotype was observed many times. CDR3 in DNA: TGTGCCATCTCCCCGGAAAGGAGCACTGAAGCTTTCTTT. Its protein product is CAISPERSTEAFF. The chain combines TRBV10-3 with TRBJ1-1; D call uncertain. V gave up 8 bases and J gave up 4 bases, with 14 bases separating them. The CDR3 extends over 13 amino acids. Germline V gene data show CDR1 as ENHRY and CDR2 as SYGVKD.

This clonotype was seen ten or more times. The rearrangement uses TRBV25-1 and TRBJ2-3; the match to TRBD1 covers 7 bases. The CDR3 covers 16 residues. V dropped 1 base and J dropped 3; count of bases not matched to a gene: 7. CDR1 is MGHDK, CDR2 SYGVNS, per germline. The CDR3 reads CASSEFGRGSTDTQYF. CDR3 bases: TGTGCCAGCAGTGAATTCGGCAGGGGGTCGACAGATACGCAGTATTTT.

This clonotype was recorded many times. The chain's CDR3 is CASSLPDSTEAFF. CDR3 DNA sequence: TGTGCCAGCAGCTTACCGGACAGCACTGAAGCTTTCTTT. The chain links TRBV7-2 to TRBJ1-1; TRBD1 might be the D (6 bases). CDR1 is SGHTA, CDR2 FQGNSA, per germline. The CDR3 loop spans 13 amino acids. V shed 2 bases and J shed 4 bases, with 8 bases lying between them.

This clonotype appeared many times. The V and J genes are TRBV19 and TRBJ2-3; D is unclear. Germline assignment: CDR1 LNHDA and CDR2 SQIVND (reference sequence). With 3 bases removed from V and 2 bases from J, the gap between germline ends came to 9 bases. The CDR3 covers 14 residues. The CDR3 spells CASSMGRYTDTQYF. The CDR3 coding sequence is TGTGCCAGTAGTATGGGCAGATACACAGATACGCAGTATTTT. The full variable domain, completed using reference TRBV19 and TRBJ2-3, is DGGITQSPKYLFRKEGQNVTLSCEQNLNHDAMYWYRQDPGQGLRLIYYSQIVNDFQKGDIAEGYSVSREKKESFPLTVTSAQKNPTAFYLCASSMGRYTDTQYFGPGTRLTVL.

This clonotype was counted many times. The genes are TRBV7-2 and TRBJ1-2; 8 nucleotides match TRBD1. The V and J ends lost 1 base and 8 bases, in that order; junction bases with no gene match: 6. Germline CDR1 reads SGHTA; CDR2 reads FQGNSA. This CDR3 region has 14 residues. The CDR3, as DNA: TGTGCCAGCAGCTTAGATCGGACAGGGACCGGCTACACCTTC. Translating it yields CASSLDRTGTGYTF.

This clonotype was recorded at least ten times. The V and J genes are TRBV5-1 and TRBJ1-1, with 9 bases aligning to TRBD1. The germline V gene encodes CDR1 SGHRS and CDR2 YFSETQ. V trimming: 2 bases; J trimming: 4 bases; junction bases outside the gene matches: 3. The CDR3 is 14 amino acids. Here the CDR3 DNA reads TGCGCCAGCAGCTTCCAGACAGGGGGCACTGAAGCTTTCTTT. This translates into CASSFQTGGTEAFF. The full variable domain, with the rest looked up from reference TRBV5-1 and TRBJ1-1, is KAGVTQTPRYLIKTRGQQVTLSCSPISGHRSVSWYQQTPGQGLQFLFEYFSETQRNKGNFPGRFSGRQFSNSRSEMNVSTLELGDSALYLCASSFQTGGTEAFFGQGTRLTVV.

The gene calls are TRBV20-1 and TRBJ2-1; D possibly corresponds to TRBD1 (6 bases). Germline CDR1 reads DFQATT; CDR2 reads SNEGSKA (reference sequence). Trimming pared 6 bases from V and 0 bases from J, leaving 15 bases between. The CDR3 runs 15 residues. The CDR3 nucleotides are TGCAGTGCGGACGGACAGAGAGACTCCTACAATGAGCAGTTCTTC. This translates into CSADGQRDSYNEQFF.

This clonotype has a handful of counts. The V and J genes are TRBV6-2 or TRBV6-3 and TRBJ2-5; 12 bases map to TRBD1. Germline V gene sequence: CDR1 MNHEY, CDR2 SVGEGT. The CDR3 covers 17 residues. V dropped 6 bases and J dropped 5; count of bases not matched to a gene: 13. The CDR3: CASSPFPGQGAWETQYF. The CDR3 nucleotides are TGTGCCAGCAGCCCTTTTCCGGGACAGGGGGCATGGGAGACCCAGTACTTC.

J is TRBJ2-7 and V is TRBV12-3 or TRBV12-4; 9 bases fit TRBD1. The V and J ends lost 6 bases and 2 bases, in that order; junction bases with no gene match: 11. This CDR3 has 16 amino acids. This chain's CDR3 is CASSPYLTGGTYEQYF. CDR3 in DNA: TGTGCCAGCAGCCCCTACTTGACAGGGGGGACCTACGAGCAGTACTTC.

This clonotype was seen at least ten times. The chain joins TRBV6-2 or TRBV6-3 to TRBJ2-5; 7 bases match TRBD2. CDR1 and CDR2 (germline): MNHEY, SVGEGT. This CDR3 is 14 amino acids long. V lost 3 bases, J lost 3 bases, and 4 bases stayed unmatched. The CDR3 loop reads CASSYFTSEETQYF. The CDR3 nucleotides are TGTGCCAGCAGTTATTTCACTAGCGAAGAGACCCAGTACTTC.